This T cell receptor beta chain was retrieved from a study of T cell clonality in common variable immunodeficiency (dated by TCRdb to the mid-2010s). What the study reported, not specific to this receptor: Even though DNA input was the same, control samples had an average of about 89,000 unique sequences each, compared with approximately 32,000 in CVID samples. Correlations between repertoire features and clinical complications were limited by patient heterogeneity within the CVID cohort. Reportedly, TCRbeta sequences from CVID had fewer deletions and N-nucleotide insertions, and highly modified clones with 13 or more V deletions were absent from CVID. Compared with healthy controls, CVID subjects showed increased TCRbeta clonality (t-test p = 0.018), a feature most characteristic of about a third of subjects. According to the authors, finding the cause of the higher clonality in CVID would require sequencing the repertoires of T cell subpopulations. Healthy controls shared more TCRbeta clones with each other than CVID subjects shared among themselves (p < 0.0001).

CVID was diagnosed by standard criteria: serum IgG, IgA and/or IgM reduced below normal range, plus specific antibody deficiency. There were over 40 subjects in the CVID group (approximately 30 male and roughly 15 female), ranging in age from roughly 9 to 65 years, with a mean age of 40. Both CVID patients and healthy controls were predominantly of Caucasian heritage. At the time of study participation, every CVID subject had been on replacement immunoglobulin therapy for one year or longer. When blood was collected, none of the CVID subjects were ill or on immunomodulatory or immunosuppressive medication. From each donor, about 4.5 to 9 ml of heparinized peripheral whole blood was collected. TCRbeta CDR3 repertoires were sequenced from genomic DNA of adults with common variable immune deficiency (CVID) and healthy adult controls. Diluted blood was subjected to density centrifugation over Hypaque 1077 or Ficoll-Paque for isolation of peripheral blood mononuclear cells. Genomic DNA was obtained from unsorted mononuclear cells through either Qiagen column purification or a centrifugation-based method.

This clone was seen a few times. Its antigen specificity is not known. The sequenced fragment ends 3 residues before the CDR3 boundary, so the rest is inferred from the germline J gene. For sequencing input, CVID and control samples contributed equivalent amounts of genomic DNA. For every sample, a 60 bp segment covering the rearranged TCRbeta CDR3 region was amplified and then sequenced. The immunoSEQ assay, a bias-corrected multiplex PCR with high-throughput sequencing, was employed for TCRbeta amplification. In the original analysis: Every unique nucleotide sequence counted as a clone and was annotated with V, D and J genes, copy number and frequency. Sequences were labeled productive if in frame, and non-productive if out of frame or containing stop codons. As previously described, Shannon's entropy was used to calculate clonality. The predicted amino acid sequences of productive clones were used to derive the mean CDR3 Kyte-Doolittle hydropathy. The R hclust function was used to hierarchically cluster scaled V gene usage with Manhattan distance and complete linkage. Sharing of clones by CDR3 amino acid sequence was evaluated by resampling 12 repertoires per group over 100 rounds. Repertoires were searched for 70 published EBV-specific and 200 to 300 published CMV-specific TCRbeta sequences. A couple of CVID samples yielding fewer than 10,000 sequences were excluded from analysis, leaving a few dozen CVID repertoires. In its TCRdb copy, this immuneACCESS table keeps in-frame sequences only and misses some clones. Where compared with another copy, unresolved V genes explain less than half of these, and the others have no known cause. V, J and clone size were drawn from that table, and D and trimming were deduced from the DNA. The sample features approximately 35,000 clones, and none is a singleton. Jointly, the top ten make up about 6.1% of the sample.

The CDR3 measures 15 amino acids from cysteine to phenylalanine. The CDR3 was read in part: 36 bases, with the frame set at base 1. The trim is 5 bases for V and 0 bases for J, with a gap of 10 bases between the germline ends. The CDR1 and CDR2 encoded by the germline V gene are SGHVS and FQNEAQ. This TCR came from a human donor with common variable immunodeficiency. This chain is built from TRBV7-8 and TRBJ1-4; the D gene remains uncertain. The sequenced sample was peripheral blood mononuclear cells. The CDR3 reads CASSPALATNEKLFF. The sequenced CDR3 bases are TGTGCCAGCAGCCCCGCACTTGCAACTAATGAAAAA.